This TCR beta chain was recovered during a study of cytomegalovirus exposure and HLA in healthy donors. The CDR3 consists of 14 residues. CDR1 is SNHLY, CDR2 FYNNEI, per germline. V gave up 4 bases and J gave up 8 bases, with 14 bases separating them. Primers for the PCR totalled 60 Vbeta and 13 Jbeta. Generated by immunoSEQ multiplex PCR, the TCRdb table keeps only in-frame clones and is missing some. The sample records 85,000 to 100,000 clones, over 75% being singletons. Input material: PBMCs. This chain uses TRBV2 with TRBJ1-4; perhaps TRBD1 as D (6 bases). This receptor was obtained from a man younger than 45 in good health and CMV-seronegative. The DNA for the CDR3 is TGTGCCAGCAGTGTTGAGACAGGTGGAGAAAAACTGTTTTTT. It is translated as CASSVETGGEKLFF.